This entry features one TCR beta chain sequence. These data are taken from a study of blood T cell repertoires in COVID-19. As handled by the study authors: Reference gene primers were amplified, and this amplification served to estimate nucleated cell counts. TCRdb keeps only in-frame clones here, not all; method: immunoSEQ multiplex PCR. That table supplies the V and J calls and clone size; D and trimming were determined from the DNA. Of more than 200,000 clones in the sample, 70% to 90% were seen once. Between the trimmed V and J ends, which lost 0 bases and 2 bases, there was a span of 8 bases. The CDR3 has 14 amino acids. CDR1 MNHEY and CDR2 SVGEGT come from the germline V gene.

What was sequenced was peripheral blood. The V gene is TRBV6-2 or TRBV6-3, the J gene TRBJ2-7; D not resolved. The clonotype comes from a man aged 25-40 years with COVID-19, enrolled during active disease. The CDR3: CASSYSSGAYEQYF. The CDR3 coding sequence is TGTGCCAGCAGTTACTCGTCCGGAGCCTACGAGCAGTACTTC.